This T cell receptor (beta chain) appears in the sequencing data of a study of blood T cell repertoires in COVID-19. In the study overall: The United States, Italy and Spain provided the acute and convalescent COVID-19 samples.

Assay used: immunoSEQ multiplex PCR; TCRdb lists only in-frame clones, some missing. In the table there are about 77,000 clones, around 88% of which are singletons. The V end was cut by 4 bases, the J end by 0 bases, with 8 bases between. The CDR3 covers 13 residues. Germline CDR1 reads SGHRS; CDR2 reads YFSETQ. This rearrangement joins TRBV5-1 to TRBJ2-7; no clear D gene. The sequencing input was peripheral blood. The clonotype comes from an elderly woman with acute or convalescent COVID-19. Here the CDR3 reads CASSPSPSYEQYF. The CDR3 DNA reads TGCGCCAGCAGCCCCTCCCCCTCCTACGAGCAGTACTTC.